The entry that follows covers one TCR beta chain sequence. Its matching antigen is unknown. Sequencing relied on a cDNA template that was reverse transcribed from extracted RNA. The data were produced by immunoSEQ multiplex PCR, yet TCRdb's version contains in-frame clones alone and is incomplete. The data show some 170,000 clones, with approximately 56% seen just once and under 15% held by the top ten. The sample originates from a study of CD8+ T cells in alopecia areata. Across the whole study: Oral tofacitinib (5 to 10 mg twice daily) was administered to treated patients.

Regarding the study as a whole: Lesional scalp, especially alopecia totalis/universalis, showed higher clonality than normal scalp.

Isolation of CD4+ and CD8+ T cells from PBMCs was achieved by sorting. Germline V gene data show CDR1 as ENHRY and CDR2 as SYGVKD. The CDR3 spans 12 residues. Between the trimmed V and J ends, which lost 10 bases and 0 bases, there was a span of 10 bases. This receptor was identified in a human donor with alopecia areata. Sequences were derived from CD4+ T cells sorted from blood, sampled at week 0. The chain is built from TRBV10-3 and TRBJ2-7; D not certain. The CDR3 DNA reads TGTGCCACCGGTTTTAGCTCCTACGAGCAGTACTTC. Its protein is CATGFSSYEQYF.